The 27 T cell receptor beta chains given below trace back to one sample, sequenced in a study of CD8 T cells in ankylosing spondylitis. Study results and limitations: Blood from ankylosing spondylitis patients appeared to carry a characteristic roughly eight-variant TCR beta motif.

Their cognate antigens are unknown. MiXCR was run by TCRdb on the 5' RACE reads, yielding one entry per CDR3 protein. The sample lists 350,000 to 450,000 distinct CDR3 sequences; more than 25% were seen once. The sequenced material came from blood, either unsorted or a sorted T cell fraction (not recorded which). Receptor source: a male donor with ankylosing spondylitis.

This clonotype was seen repeatedly, ten times or more. The rearrangement uses TRBV6-1 and TRBJ2-1; 14 nucleotides agree with TRBD2. In germline, CDR1 is MNHNS, CDR2 SASEGT. V dropped 6 bases and J dropped 5; count of bases not matched to a gene: 3. CDR3 length: 15 amino acids. CDR3 coding DNA: TGTGCCAGCAGGCGGACTAGCGGGGGGAACAATGAGCAGTTCTTC. It translates to CASRRTSGGNNEQFF.

This clonotype was counted only a few times. CDR3 sequence: CASRPGRPTTSLYEQFF. CDR3 DNA: TGTGCCAGCAGGCCCGGGCGACCAACCACCAGCCTTTATGAGCAGTTCTTC. V is TRBV7-9 and J is TRBJ2-1; D remains unclear. CDR3 length equals 17 residues. Between the trimmed V and J ends, which lost 6 bases and 8 bases, there was a span of 26 bases. CDR1 and CDR2 from the germline V gene are SEHNR and FQNEAQ (reference sequence).

This clonotype was seen a handful of times. J is TRBJ2-5 and V is TRBV20-1; 9 bases align to TRBD2. Trimming at V came to 4 bases and at J to 5 bases, leaving 14 bases not matched to a gene. This CDR3 region has 16 residues. CDR1 DFQATT and CDR2 SNEGSKA come from the germline V gene (reference sequence). The CDR3 DNA follows: TGCAGTGCTACCAGGACTAGCGCGTGGGACGGGGAGACCCAGTACTTC. It specifies CSATRTSAWDGETQYF.

The chain uses TRBV10-3 and TRBJ2-3; TRBD2 matches at 9 bases. Germline V gene sequence: CDR1 ENHRY, CDR2 SYGVKD. This CDR3 spans 15 amino acids. V lost 7 bases to trimming and J lost 4 bases; unmatched junction nucleotides: 9. CDR3 residues: CAITRREGQSDTQYF. DNA for the CDR3: TGTGCCATCACTAGGCGGGAGGGCCAGTCAGATACGCAGTATTTT.

The CDR3 nucleotides are TGTGCCAGCAGTTTCGTCGAGACCCAGTACTTC. Amino acids: CASSFVETQYF. This chain joins TRBV12-3 or TRBV12-4 and TRBJ2-5; D is ambiguous. This CDR3 spans 11 amino acids. The V and J ends lost 3 bases and 5 bases respectively, with 4 bases between them.

There are a few counts of this clonotype. The CDR3 region is CASSQGNANTGELFF. In DNA form, the CDR3 reads TGTGCCAGCAGCCAGGGGAACGCGAACACCGGGGAGCTGTTTTTT. The chain has TRBV11-3 and TRBJ2-2, with TRBD1 as a possible D gene (6 bases). The germline gives CDR1 SGHNT, CDR2 YENEEA. The CDR3 has 15 residues. Trimming pared 5 bases from V and 0 bases from J, leaving 10 bases between. The variable domain in full, with the rest retrieved from reference TRBV11-3 and TRBJ2-2, is EAGVVQSPRYKIIEKKQPVAFWCNPISGHNTLYWYLQNLGQGPELLIRYENEEAVDDSQLPKDRFSAERLKGVDSTLKIQPAELGDSAVYLCASSQGNANTGELFFGEGSRLTVL.

The chain is built from TRBV7-2 and TRBJ1-2, with a possible D match to TRBD1 (6 bases). Per the germline V gene, CDR1 is SGHTA and CDR2 is FQGNSA. CDR3 size: 15 residues. V was cut by 3 bases and J by 0 bases, with 11 bases left in between. CDR3 sequence: CASSFRDTSNYGYTF. CDR3 nucleotides: TGTGCCAGCAGCTTCCGGGACACCTCTAACTATGGCTACACCTTC.

The chain uses TRBV20-1 and TRBJ2-1, with 8 bases fitting TRBD2. CDR3 length: 15 amino acids. Germline trimming cut 4 bases from V and 4 bases from J; bases unmatched to any gene: 9. Germline V gene lookup returns CDR1 DFQATT and CDR2 SNEGSKA (reference sequence). CDR3 amino acids: CSANLAGLPYNEQFF. The DNA for the CDR3 is TGCAGTGCTAACCTAGCGGGCCTCCCGTACAATGAGCAGTTCTTC.

The rearrangement uses TRBV20-1 and TRBJ2-3; D is perhaps TRBD1 (5 bases). CDR1 is DFQATT and CDR2 is SNEGSKA in the germline V gene (reference sequence). This CDR3 is built from 13 residues. The ends were cut back, 0 bases at V and 6 bases at J, with 10 bases in the middle. CDR3 DNA sequence: TGCAGTGCTAGAGATGGGGCGACGGATACGCAGTATTTT. Translation: CSARDGATDTQYF.

There are a few counts of this clonotype. This sequence joins TRBV5-1 and TRBJ2-1; no firm D call. Germline V gives CDR1 SGHRS, CDR2 YFSETQ. V was shortened by 4 bases and J by 7 bases, with 18 bases between the two germline ends. CDR3 size: 15 residues. CDR3 amino acids: CASSDQRSLRNEQFF. The CDR3 DNA reads TGCGCCAGCAGCGACCAGCGCAGTTTGCGAAATGAGCAGTTCTTC.

This clonotype has more than one count but fewer than ten. The V and J genes are TRBV5-1 and TRBJ1-1; the match to TRBD1 covers 7 bases. This CDR3 has 16 residues. From germline, CDR1 is SGHRS and CDR2 YFSETQ. V gave up 0 bases and J gave up 4 bases; unmatched junction bases: 9. CDR3 in DNA: TGCGCCAGCAGCTTGGGTACACAGGGGAAGGGCACTGAAGCTTTCTTT. Translating it yields CASSLGTQGKGTEAFF.

This clonotype was seen ten or more times. The chain carries TRBV11-1 and TRBJ2-5; no clear D gene. The CDR3 runs 16 residues. The V end was cut by 2 bases, the J end by 2 bases, with 15 bases between. Germline lookup yields CDR1 SGHAT and CDR2 FQDESV (reference sequence). The CDR3 here is CASSLIKTHQQETQYF. CDR3 DNA: TGTGCCAGCAGCTTAATTAAGACTCACCAACAAGAGACCCAGTACTTC.

J is TRBJ2-1 and V is TRBV29-1, with TRBD1 matching over 10 bases. CDR1 SQVTM and CDR2 ANQGSEA come from the germline V gene. CDR3 length: 14 amino acids. The V and J ends lost 5 bases and 7 bases, in that order; junction bases with no gene match: 8. CDR3 in DNA: TGCAGCGTTACGAGGACAGGGGGAACTAATGAGCAGTTCTTC. Its protein is CSVTRTGGTNEQFF.

This clonotype was seen a few times. This chain links TRBV7-9 with TRBJ1-2, with 9 bases aligning to TRBD1. The CDR3 is made up of 13 amino acids. CDR1 and CDR2 from the germline V gene are SEHNR and FQNEAQ (reference sequence). Germline trimming cut 5 bases from V and 8 bases from J; bases unmatched to any gene: 6. CDR3 loop: CASSPGQGAGYTF. The CDR3 DNA reads TGTGCCAGCAGCCCGGGACAGGGTGCAGGCTACACCTTC.

The V and J genes are TRBV7-9 and TRBJ2-2; D gene unclear. Trimming removed 2 bases from V and 0 bases from J, with 10 bases in between. The CDR3 is 16 amino acids. Germline CDR1 and CDR2: SEHNR and FQNEAQ (reference sequence). Here the CDR3 reads CASSLPSAANTGELFF. The DNA of the CDR3 is TGTGCCAGCAGCTTACCGAGCGCCGCGAACACCGGGGAGCTGTTTTTT.

There are many counts of this clonotype. The V gene is TRBV9, the J gene TRBJ2-1; 10 bases fit TRBD2. The CDR3 contains 17 residues. Germline CDR1 SGDLS, CDR2 YYNGEE. Losses at the gene ends were 5 bases for V and 3 bases for J; bases not matched to a gene: 11. CDR3 bases: TGTGCCAGCAGTGAGACTAGCGGGCGCCGTATCTACAATGAGCAGTTCTTC. This sequence encodes CASSETSGRRIYNEQFF. Filled out from reference TRBV9 and TRBJ2-1, the complete variable domain reads DSGVTQTPKHLITATGQRVTLRCSPRSGDLSVYWYQQSLDQGLQFLIQYYNGEERAKGNILERFSAQQFPDLHSELNLSSLELGDSALYFCASSETSGRRIYNEQFFGPGTRLTVL.

CDR3 nucleotides: TGTGCCAGCAGCCAAGAACTTAGTAGCAGTGAGCAGTTCTTC. Translated, it gives CASSQELSSSEQFF. The chain employs TRBV7-7 and TRBJ2-1; D call uncertain. The germline V and J ends were trimmed by 5 bases and 9 bases, with 17 bases remaining between them. Per germline, CDR1 SSHAT and CDR2 FNYEAQ (reference sequence). CDR3 size: 14 residues.

V is TRBV6-5 and J is TRBJ1-2; D is perhaps TRBD1 (5 bases). Germline values: CDR1 MNHEY, CDR2 SVGAGI. CDR3 length equals 15 residues. Trimming removed 1 base from V and 4 bases from J, with 13 bases in between. The CDR3 sequence is CASSYFKGRVYGYTF. Here the CDR3 DNA reads TGTGCCAGCAGTTACTTTAAGGGACGTGTCTATGGCTACACCTTC.

This clonotype was counted only a few times. This sequence joins TRBV9 and TRBJ1-2, with D perhaps TRBD1 (5 bases). V was cut by 4 bases and J by 3 bases, with 16 bases left in between. Germline CDR1 is SGDLS and CDR2 is YYNGEE. This CDR3 is 15 amino acids long. The CDR3 bases are TGTGCCAGCAGCCCAATCAGGGCACGCGACTATGGCTACACCTTC. Its translation: CASSPIRARDYGYTF.

The genes are TRBV30 and TRBJ1-5; D is perhaps TRBD1 (5 bases). In germline, CDR1 is GTSNPN, CDR2 SVGIG (reference sequence). V shed 0 bases and J shed 3 bases, with 12 bases lying between them. CDR3 length: 15 residues. The CDR3 DNA reads as TGTGCCTGGAGTGTACGGGGGAGAGCCAATCAGCCCCAGCATTTT. This sequence encodes CAWSVRGRANQPQHF. Complete variable domain (other parts from reference TRBV30 and TRBJ1-5): SQTIHQWPATLVQPVGSPLSLECTVEGTSNPNLYWYRQAAGRGLQLLFYSVGIGQISSEVPQNLSASRPQDRQFILSSKKLLLSDSGFYLCAWSVRGRANQPQHFGDGTRLSIL.

The chain has TRBV11-2 and TRBJ2-7, with 11 positions matching TRBD1. This CDR3 comprises 15 residues. V shed 5 bases and J 3 bases; nucleotides not matched to a gene: 6. In germline, CDR1 is SGHAT, CDR2 FQNNGV. The CDR3 DNA reads TGTGCCAGCAGCAACGGGACAGGGGGGTACTACGAGCAGTACTTC. It codes for CASSNGTGGYYEQYF.

This clonotype has more than one count but fewer than ten. The chain recombines TRBV24-1 with TRBJ2-5; D remains unclear. V was cut by 4 bases and J by 7 bases, with 21 bases left in between. The germline V gene encodes CDR1 KGHDR and CDR2 SFDVKD. The CDR3 runs to 16 residues. The CDR3 sequence is CATSDPTLGRLATQYF. The DNA of the CDR3 is TGTGCCACCAGTGACCCCACCCTGGGTCGGTTGGCGACCCAGTACTTC.

The CDR3 loop reads CASSTSSGTNEQFF. CDR3 DNA sequence: TGTGCCAGCAGCACCAGTAGCGGGACCAATGAGCAGTTCTTC. The rearrangement joins TRBV11-2 to TRBJ2-1, with 8 bases matching TRBD2. Germline CDR1 reads SGHAT; CDR2 reads FQNNGV. After removal of 5 bases from V and 6 bases from J, the junction contained 6 bases not matched to a gene. The length of the CDR3 is 14 residues.

A few counts support this clonotype. The chain recombines TRBV7-9 with TRBJ2-5; no clear D. Germline V gene sequence: CDR1 SEHNR, CDR2 FQNEAQ (reference sequence). Trimming pared 5 bases from V and 5 bases from J, leaving 12 bases between. The CDR3 loop spans 13 amino acids. In DNA form, the CDR3 reads TGTGCCAGCAGCCTGCCTTGGTGGGAGACCCAGTACTTC. It encodes CASSLPWWETQYF.

V gene TRBV11-3 combines with J gene TRBJ2-1; D is unclear. Trimming stripped 0 bases from V and 6 bases from J, with 12 bases between. The CDR3 spans 15 residues. In germline, CDR1 is SGHNT, CDR2 YENEEA. The CDR3 nucleotides are TGTGCCAGCAGCTTAGATAGTACGGCTGTCAATGAGCAGTTCTTC. Translation gives CASSLDSTAVNEQFF.

This clonotype was seen a handful of times. The chain links TRBV7-9 to TRBJ2-1, with 9 positions matching TRBD2. Losses at the gene ends were 1 base for V and 7 bases for J; bases not matched to a gene: 11. Germline CDR1 reads SEHNR; CDR2 reads FQNEAQ (reference sequence). CDR3 length: 17 amino acids. The CDR3 region is CASSLVLIAGEGNEQFF. Written as DNA, the CDR3 is TGTGCCAGCAGCTTAGTTTTGATAGCGGGAGAAGGTAATGAGCAGTTCTTC.

This clonotype was observed at least ten times. The chain links TRBV5-1 to TRBJ2-1, with TRBD2 identical over 11 bases. This CDR3 region has 18 residues. Germline loops: CDR1 SGHRS, CDR2 YFSETQ. Trimming at V came to 4 bases and at J to 1 base, leaving 10 bases not matched to a gene. CDR3 nucleotide sequence: TGCGCCAGCAGCCCGGGGCTAGCGGGAGGCAGGTCCTACAATGAGCAGTTCTTC. This sequence encodes CASSPGLAGGRSYNEQFF.